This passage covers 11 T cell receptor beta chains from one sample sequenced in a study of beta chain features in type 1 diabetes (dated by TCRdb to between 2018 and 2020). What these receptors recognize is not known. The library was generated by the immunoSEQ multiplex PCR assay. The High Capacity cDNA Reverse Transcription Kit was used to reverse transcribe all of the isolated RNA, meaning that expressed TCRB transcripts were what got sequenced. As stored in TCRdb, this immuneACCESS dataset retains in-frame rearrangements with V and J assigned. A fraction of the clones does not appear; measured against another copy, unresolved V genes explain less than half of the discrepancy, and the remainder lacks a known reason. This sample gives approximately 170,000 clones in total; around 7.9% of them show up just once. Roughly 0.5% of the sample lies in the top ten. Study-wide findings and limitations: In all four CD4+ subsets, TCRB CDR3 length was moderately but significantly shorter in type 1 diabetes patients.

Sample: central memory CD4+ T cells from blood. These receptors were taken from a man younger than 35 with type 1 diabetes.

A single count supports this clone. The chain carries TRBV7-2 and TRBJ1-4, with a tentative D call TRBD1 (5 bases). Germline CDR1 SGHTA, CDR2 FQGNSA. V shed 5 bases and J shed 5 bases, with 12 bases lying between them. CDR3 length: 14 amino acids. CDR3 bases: TGTGCCAGCAGCCGGGGCAGCGGGAATGAAAAACTGTTTTTT. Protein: CASSRGSGNEKLFF.

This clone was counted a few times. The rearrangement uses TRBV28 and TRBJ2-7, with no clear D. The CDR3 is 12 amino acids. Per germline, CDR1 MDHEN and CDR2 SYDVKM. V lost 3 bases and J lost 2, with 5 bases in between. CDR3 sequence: CASSFQTYEQYF. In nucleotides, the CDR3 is TGTGCCAGCAGTTTCCAGACCTACGAGCAGTACTTC.

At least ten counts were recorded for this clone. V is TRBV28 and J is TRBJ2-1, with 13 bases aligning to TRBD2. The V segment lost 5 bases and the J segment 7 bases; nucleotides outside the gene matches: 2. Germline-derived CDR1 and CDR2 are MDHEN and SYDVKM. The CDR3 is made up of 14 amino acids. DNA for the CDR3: TGTGCCAGCAGTGTGACTAGCGGGGGGAATGAGCAGTTCTTC. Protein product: CASSVTSGGNEQFF.

Here the CDR3 DNA reads TGTGCCTGGACCGCGGACACTCACTCCACAGATACGCAGTATTTT. Its protein is CAWTADTHSTDTQYF. V gene TRBV30 combines with J gene TRBJ2-3; TRBD1 is a possible D gene (5 bases). CDR1 and CDR2 from the germline V gene are GTSNPN and SVGIG (reference sequence). V was shortened by 4 bases and J by 2 bases, with 16 bases between the two germline ends. The CDR3 totals 15 residues. Supplemented by reference TRBV30 and TRBJ2-3, the full variable domain reads SQTIHQWPATLVQPVGSPLSLECTVEGTSNPNLYWYRQAAGRGLQLLFYSVGIGQISSEVPQNLSASRPQDRQFILSSKKLLLSDSGFYLCAWTADTHSTDTQYFGPGTRLTVL.

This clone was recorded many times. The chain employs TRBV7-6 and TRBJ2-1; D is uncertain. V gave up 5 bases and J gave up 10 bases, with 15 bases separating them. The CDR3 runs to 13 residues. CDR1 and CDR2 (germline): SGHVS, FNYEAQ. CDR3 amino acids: CASSTSLVGEQFF. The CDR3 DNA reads TGTGCCAGCAGCACCAGCCTAGTCGGGGAGCAGTTCTTC.

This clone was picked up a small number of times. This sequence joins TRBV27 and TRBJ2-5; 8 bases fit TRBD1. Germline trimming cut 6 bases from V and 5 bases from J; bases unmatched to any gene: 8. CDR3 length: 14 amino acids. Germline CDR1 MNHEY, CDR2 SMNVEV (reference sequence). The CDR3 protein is CASRSTGVWETQYF. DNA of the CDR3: TGTGCCAGCAGATCGACAGGGGTATGGGAGACCCAGTACTTC.

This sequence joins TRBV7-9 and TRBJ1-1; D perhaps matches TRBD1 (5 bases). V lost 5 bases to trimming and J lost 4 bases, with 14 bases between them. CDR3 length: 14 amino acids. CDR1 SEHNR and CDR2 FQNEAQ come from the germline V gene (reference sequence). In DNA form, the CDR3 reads TGTGCCAGCAGCCCAAGGTCGGGGGGCACTGAAGCTTTCTTT. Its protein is CASSPRSGGTEAFF.

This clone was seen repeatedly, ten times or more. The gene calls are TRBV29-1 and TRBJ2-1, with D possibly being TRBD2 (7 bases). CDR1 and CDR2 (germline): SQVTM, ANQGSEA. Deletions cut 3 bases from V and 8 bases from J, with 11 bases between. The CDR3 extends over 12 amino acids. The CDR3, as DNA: TGCAGCGTTGACACCGGGGGGCATGAGCAGTTCTTC. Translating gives CSVDTGGHEQFF.

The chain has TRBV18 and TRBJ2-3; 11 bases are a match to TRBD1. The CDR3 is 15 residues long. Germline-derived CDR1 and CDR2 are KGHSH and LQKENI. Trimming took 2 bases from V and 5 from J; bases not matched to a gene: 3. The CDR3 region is CASSPSGTGGDTQYF. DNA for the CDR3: TGTGCCAGCTCACCATCTGGGACAGGGGGAGATACGCAGTATTTT.

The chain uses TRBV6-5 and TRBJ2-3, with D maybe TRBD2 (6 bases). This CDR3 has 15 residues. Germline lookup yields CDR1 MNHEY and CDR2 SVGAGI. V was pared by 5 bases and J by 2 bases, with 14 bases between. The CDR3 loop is CASSVTGLPTDTQYF. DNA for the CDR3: TGTGCCAGCAGTGTTACGGGACTCCCCACAGATACGCAGTATTTT.

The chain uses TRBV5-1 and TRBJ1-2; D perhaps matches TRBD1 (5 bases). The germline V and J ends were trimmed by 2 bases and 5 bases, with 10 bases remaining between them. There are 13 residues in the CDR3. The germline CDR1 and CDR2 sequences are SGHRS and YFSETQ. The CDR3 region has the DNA TGCGCCAGCAGCTTTGGAGGGGTATATGGCTACACCTTC. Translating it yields CASSFGGVYGYTF. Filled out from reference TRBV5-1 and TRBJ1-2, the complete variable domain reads KAGVTQTPRYLIKTRGQQVTLSCSPISGHRSVSWYQQTPGQGLQFLFEYFSETQRNKGNFPGRFSGRQFSNSRSEMNVSTLELGDSALYLCASSFGGVYGYTFGSGTRLTVV.